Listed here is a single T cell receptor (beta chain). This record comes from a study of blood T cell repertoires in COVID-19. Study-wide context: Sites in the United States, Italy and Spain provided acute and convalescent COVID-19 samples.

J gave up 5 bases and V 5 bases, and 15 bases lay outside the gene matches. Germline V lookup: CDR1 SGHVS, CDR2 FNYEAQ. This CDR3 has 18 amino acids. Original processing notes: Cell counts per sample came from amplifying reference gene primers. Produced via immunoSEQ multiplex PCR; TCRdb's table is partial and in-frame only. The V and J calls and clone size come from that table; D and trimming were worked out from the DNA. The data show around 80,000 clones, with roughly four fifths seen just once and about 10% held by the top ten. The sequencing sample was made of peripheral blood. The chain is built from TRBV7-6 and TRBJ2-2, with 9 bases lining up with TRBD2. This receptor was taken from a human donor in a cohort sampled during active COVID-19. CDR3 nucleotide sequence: TGTGCCAGCAGCCCGCCCCCTGCGGGAGGGCCGGGAACCGGGGAGCTGTTTTTT. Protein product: CASSPPPAGGPGTGELFF.